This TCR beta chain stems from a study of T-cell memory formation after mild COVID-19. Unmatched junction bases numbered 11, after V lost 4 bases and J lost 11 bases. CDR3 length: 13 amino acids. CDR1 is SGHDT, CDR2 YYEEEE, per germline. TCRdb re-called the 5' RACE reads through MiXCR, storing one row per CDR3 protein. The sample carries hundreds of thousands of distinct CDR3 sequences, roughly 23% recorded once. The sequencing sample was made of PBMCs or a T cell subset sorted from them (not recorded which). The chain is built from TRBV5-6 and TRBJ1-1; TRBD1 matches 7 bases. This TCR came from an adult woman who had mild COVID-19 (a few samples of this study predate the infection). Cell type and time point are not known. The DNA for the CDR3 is TGTGCCAGCAGCCCGACAGGGCCGGTTCGGGCTTTCTTT. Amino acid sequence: CASSPTGPVRAFF.